This T cell receptor beta chain was recovered during a study of cytomegalovirus exposure and HLA in healthy donors. Samples came from healthy bone marrow donors. Amplification used 60 Vbeta primers and 13 Jbeta primers. TCRdb's copy holds only in-frame clones and misses some; the assay was immunoSEQ multiplex PCR. The sample lists approximately 30,000 clones, roughly 44% seen once, with less than 2% in the top ten. The sample was PBMCs. The origin of this receptor is a woman aged 50 to 60 in good health and CMV-seronegative.

The DNA of the CDR3 is TGTGCCAGCAGTTTTGGGGCAACCGGCTACGAGCAGTACTTC. Its translation: CASSFGATGYEQYF. The chain employs TRBV27 and TRBJ2-7; D possibly corresponds to TRBD1 (5 bases). V was trimmed by 3 bases and J by 3 bases, leaving 12 bases between them. The CDR3 totals 14 residues. Germline-derived CDR1 and CDR2 are MNHEY and SMNVEV (reference sequence).